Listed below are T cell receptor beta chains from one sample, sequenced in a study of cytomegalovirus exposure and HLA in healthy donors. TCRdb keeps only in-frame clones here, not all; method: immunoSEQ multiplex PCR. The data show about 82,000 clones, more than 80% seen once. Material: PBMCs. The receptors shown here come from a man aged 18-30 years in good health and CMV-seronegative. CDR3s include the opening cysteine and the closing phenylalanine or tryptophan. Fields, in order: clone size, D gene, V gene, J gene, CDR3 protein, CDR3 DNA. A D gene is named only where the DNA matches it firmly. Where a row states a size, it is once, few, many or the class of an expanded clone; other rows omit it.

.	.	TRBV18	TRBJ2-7	CASSPWPRESEQYF	TGTGCCAGCTCACCCTGGCCCCGGGAGAGCGAGCAGTACTTC
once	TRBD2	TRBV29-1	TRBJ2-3	CSVRLAGGSDTQYF	TGCAGCGTCCGACTAGCTGGAGGCTCAGATACGCAGTATTTT
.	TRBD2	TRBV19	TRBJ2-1	CASSRLAGVGEQFF	TGTGCCAGTAGTCGACTAGCGGGAGTTGGTGAGCAGTTCTTC
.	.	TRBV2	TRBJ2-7	CASSPEQGYEQYF	TGTGCCAGCAGTCCCGAACAGGGCTACGAGCAGTACTTC
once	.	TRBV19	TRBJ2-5	CASSIRGGRSVQETQYF	TGTGCCAGTAGTATAAGGGGGGGCAGGAGCGTTCAAGAGACCCAGTACTTC
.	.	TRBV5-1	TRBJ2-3	CASSLYGGTDTQYF	TGCGCCAGCAGCTTGTATGGAGGTACAGATACGCAGTATTTT
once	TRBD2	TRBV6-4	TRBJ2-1	CASSVMSGASEQFF	TGTGCCAGCAGTGTTATGAGCGGGGCTAGTGAGCAGTTCTTC
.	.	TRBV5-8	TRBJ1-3	CASSPTRDPRNTIYF	TGTGCCAGCAGCCCAACCCGGGATCCTCGAAACACCATATATTTT
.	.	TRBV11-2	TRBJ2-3	CASSLDRVNTQYF	TGTGCCAGCAGCTTAGATCGGGTTAATACGCAGTATTTT
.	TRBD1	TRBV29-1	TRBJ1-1	CSVDYRGRNTEAFF	TGCAGCGTTGATTACAGGGGGCGGAACACTGAAGCTTTCTTT
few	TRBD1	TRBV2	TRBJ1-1	CASRPGQVRAPEAFF	TGTGCCAGCAGGCCGGGACAGGTACGAGCCCCTGAAGCTTTCTTT
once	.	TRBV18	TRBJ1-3	CASSPAPSGNTIYF	TGTGCCAGCTCACCTGCGCCCTCTGGAAACACCATATATTTT
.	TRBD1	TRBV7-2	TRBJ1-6	CASSSGTALWGSLHF	TGTGCCAGCAGCTCGGGGACAGCTCTTTGGGGTTCCCTCCACTTT
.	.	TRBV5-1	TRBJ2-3	CASSLGSRGGFDTQYF	TGCGCCAGCAGCTTGGGTTCTAGAGGGGGTTTTGATACGCAGTATTTT
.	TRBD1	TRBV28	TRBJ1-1	CASTRRQGRHTEAFF	TGTGCCAGCACAAGACGACAGGGGCGACACACTGAAGCTTTCTTT
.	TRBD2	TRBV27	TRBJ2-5	CASILGGASGSQETQYF	TGTGCCAGCATCCTTGGAGGGGCTAGCGGCTCCCAAGAGACCCAGTACTTC
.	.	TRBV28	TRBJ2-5	CASSFLETQYF	TGTGCCAGCAGTTTCCTCGAGACCCAGTACTTC
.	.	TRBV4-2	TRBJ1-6	CASSQRTAPNNSPLHF	TGTGCCAGCAGCCAGAGGACAGCTCCCAATAATTCACCCCTCCACTTT
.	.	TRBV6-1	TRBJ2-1	CATRRDTSSYNEQFF	TGTGCCACCAGAAGGGACACTAGCTCCTACAATGAGCAGTTCTTC
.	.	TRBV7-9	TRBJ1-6	CASSLGTVGNSPLHF	TGTGCCAGCAGCTTAGGGACAGTGGGGAATTCACCCCTCCACTTT
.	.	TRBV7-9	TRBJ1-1	CASSLDRRRGYTEAFF	TGTGCCAGCAGCTTAGATCGACGTAGGGGTTACACTGAAGCTTTCTTT
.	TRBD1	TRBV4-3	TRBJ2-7	CASSQGTGWYEQYF	TGCGCCAGCAGCCAAGGGACAGGGTGGTACGAGCAGTACTTC
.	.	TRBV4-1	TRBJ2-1	CASSQDGSLDEQFF	TGCGCCAGCAGCCAAGATGGGAGTTTGGATGAGCAGTTCTTC